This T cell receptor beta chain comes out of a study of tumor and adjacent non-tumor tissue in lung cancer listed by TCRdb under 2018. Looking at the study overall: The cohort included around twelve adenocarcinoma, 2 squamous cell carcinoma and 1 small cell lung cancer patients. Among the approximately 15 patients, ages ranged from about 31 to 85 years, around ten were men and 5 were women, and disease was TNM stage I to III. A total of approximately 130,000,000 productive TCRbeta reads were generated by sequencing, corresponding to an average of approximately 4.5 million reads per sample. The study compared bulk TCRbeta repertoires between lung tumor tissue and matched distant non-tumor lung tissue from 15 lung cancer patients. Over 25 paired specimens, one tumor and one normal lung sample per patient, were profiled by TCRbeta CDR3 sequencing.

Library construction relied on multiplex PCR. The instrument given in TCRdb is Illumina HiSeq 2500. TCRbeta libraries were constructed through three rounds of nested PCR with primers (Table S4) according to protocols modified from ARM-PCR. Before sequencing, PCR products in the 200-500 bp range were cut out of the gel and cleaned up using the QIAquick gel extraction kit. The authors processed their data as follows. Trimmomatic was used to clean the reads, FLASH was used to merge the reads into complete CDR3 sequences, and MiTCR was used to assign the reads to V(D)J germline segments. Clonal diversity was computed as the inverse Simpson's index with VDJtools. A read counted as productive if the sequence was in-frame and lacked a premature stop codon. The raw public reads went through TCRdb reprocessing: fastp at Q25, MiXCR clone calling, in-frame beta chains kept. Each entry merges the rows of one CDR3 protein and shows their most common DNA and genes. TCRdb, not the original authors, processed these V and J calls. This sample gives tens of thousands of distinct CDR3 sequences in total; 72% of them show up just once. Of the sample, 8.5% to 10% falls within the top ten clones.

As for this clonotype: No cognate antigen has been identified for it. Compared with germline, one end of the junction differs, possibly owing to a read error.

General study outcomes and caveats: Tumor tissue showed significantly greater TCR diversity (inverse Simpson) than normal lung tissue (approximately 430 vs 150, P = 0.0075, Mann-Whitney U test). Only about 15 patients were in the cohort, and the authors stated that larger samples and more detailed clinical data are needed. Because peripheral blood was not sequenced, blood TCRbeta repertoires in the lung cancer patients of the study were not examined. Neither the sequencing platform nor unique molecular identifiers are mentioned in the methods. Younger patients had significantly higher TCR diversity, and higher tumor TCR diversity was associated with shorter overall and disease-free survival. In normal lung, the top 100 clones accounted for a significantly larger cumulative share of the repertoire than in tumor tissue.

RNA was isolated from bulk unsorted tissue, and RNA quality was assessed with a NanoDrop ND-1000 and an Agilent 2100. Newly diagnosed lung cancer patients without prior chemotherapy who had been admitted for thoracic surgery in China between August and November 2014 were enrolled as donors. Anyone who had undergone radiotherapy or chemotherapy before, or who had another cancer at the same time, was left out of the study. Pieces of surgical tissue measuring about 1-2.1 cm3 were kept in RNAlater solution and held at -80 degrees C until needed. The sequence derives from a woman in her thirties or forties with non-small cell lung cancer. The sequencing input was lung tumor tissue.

The CDR3 sequence is CASSIFTGIQEIQYF. The bases read TGTGCCAGCAGTATATTCACCGGGATACAAGAGATCCAGTACTTC. The rearranged chain carries TRBV11-2 and TRBJ2-5; matching of 5 bases hints at TRBD2 as the D gene. The CDR3 runs 15 amino acids, cysteine and phenylalanine included. The entry retains the CDR3 DNA only, 45 bases that are in frame from base 1. Sequences SGHAT (CDR1) and FQNNGV (CDR2) are obtained from the germline V gene.